This section outlines one TCR beta chain sequence together with its context. Its specificity is not known. Germline values: CDR1 MDHEN, CDR2 SYDVKM. There are 14 residues in the CDR3. V dropped 5 bases and J dropped 6; count of bases not matched to a gene: 3. The sample belongs to a study of Ad26.COV2.S vaccination and SARS-CoV-2 variants. Study conclusions and caveats: Vaccinees reportedly had broad spike-specific CD8+ and CD4+ T cell responses. TCR breadth and depth analyses may have underestimated total T cell responses. Similar non-spike TCR breadth was seen in vaccine and placebo recipients. Placebo recipients trailed vaccine recipients in spike-specific TCR breadth.

Sequencing used immunoSEQ multiplex PCR; TCRdb keeps in-frame clones, though not all of them. The sample comprises over 85,000 clones, approximately 81% of which are singletons, and around a sixth rests with the top ten. This specimen was peripheral blood, taken after recovery from COVID-19. The TCR comes from a human donor who had recovered from COVID-19. This chain joins TRBV28 and TRBJ2-7; 14 bases are shared with TRBD2. The CDR3 DNA reads as TGTGCCAGCAGTCGACTAGCGGGAGGGTCCGAGCAGTACTTC. As protein: CASSRLAGGSEQYF. Using reference TRBV28 and TRBJ2-7 for the parts outside the CDR3, the full variable domain is DVKVTQSSRYLVKRTGEKVFLECVQDMDHENMFWYRQDPGLGLRLIYFSYDVKMKEKGDIPEGYSVSREKKERFSLILESASTNQTSMYLCASSRLAGGSEQYFGPGTRLTVT.